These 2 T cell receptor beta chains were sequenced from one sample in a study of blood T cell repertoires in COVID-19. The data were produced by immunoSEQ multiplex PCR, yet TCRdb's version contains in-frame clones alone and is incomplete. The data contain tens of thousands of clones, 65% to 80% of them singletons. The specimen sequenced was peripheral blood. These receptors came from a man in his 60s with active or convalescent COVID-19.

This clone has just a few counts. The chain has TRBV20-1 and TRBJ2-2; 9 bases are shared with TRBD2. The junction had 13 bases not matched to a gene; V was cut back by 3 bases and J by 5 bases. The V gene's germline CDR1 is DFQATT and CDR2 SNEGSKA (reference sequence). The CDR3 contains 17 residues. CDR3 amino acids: CSASDSGGVGSTGELFF. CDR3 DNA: TGCAGTGCTAGTGATAGCGGGGGAGTGGGTTCGACCGGGGAGCTGTTTTTT.

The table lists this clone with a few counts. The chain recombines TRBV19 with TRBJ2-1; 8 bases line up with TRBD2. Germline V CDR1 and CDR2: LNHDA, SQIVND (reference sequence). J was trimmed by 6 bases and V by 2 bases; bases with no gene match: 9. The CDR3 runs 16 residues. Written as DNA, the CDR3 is TGTGCCAGTAGTATAAGGACGGGGGGGGTTATCAATGAGCAGTTCTTC. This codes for CASSIRTGGVINEQFF.